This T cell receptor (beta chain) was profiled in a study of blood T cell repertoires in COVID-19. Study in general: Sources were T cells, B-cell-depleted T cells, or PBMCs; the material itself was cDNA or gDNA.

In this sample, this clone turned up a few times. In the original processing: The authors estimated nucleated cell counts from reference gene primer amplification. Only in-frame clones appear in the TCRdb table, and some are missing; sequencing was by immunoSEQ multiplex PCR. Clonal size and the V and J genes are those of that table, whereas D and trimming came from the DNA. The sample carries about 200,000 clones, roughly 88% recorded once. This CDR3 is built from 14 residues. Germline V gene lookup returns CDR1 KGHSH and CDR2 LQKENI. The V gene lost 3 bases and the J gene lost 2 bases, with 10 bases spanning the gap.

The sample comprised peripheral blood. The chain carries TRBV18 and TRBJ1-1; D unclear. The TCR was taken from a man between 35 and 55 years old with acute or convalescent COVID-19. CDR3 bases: TGTGCCAGCTCACCCTTAGGACTAAACACTGAAGCTTTCTTT. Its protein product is CASSPLGLNTEAFF.